The source of this T cell receptor beta chain is a study of cytomegalovirus exposure and HLA in healthy donors. Study context: Researchers found that roughly 77% of fewer than 450 genotyped donors fell within the Caucasian-associated ancestry cluster. Whole-study results and caveats: TCR beta sequences reportedly predicted the HLA-A and HLA-B alleles of most subjects accurately. Sequencing depth across donors, presence/absence analyses assumed, was roughly uniform. No immune exposure information besides CMV serostatus was available.

V dropped 1 base and J dropped 5; count of bases not matched to a gene: 7. The CDR3 covers 16 residues. Germline CDR1 SGHAT, CDR2 FQNNGV. Both 60 Vbeta primers and 13 Jbeta primers went into the PCR. TCRdb's table, derived via immunoSEQ multiplex PCR, lists solely in-frame clones and lacks some. The sample records about 190,000 clones, 79% being singletons. Points on this clone: The antigen remains unidentified.

What was sequenced was PBMCs. This chain joins TRBV11-2 and TRBJ2-5; TRBD2 matches 10 bases. The sequence was collected from a woman aged 18-35 years in good health and CMV-seronegative. This CDR3 reads CASSLVPSGGSETQYF. CDR3 bases: TGTGCCAGCAGCTTAGTCCCTAGCGGGGGTTCGGAGACCCAGTACTTC.